The text below deals with one T cell receptor (beta chain). This sample was taken from a study of blood T cell repertoires in COVID-19. Clones were sequenced by immunoSEQ multiplex PCR, and TCRdb holds only the in-frame ones, with some missing. The sample consists of about 5,900 clones, about nine tenths of them appearing once. The CDR3 contains 17 residues. Trimming pared 0 bases from V and 8 bases from J, leaving 21 bases between. Germline V gene lookup returns CDR1 SGHNT and CDR2 YYREEE (reference sequence). The rearrangement joins TRBV5-4 to TRBJ2-1, with D perhaps TRBD1 (5 bases). The sample consisted of peripheral blood. The TCR comes from a man in his sixties with acute or convalescent COVID-19. In nucleotides, the CDR3 is TGTGCCAGCAGCTTGGGACTGGGGCCCAACCAAGGTGATGAGCAGTTCTTC. Translating gives CASSLGLGPNQGDEQFF.